Following are 6 T cell receptor beta chains from one sample sequenced in a study of STAT5B mutations in CD4+ large granular lymphocyte leukemia. Repertoires were generated with immunoSEQ multiplex PCR, while TCRdb's copy carries only in-frame clones and drops some. The sample has about 45,000 clones; about 86% are singletons. Specimen: CD4+ T cells from blood buffy coats. The receptors originated from a human donor in good health.

Only one count was recorded for this clone. The J gene is TRBJ2-1, the V gene TRBV7-2, with D perhaps TRBD2 (5 bases). The CDR3 loop spans 12 amino acids. Germline V gene lookup returns CDR1 SGHTA and CDR2 FQGNSA. Trimming shortened V by 0 bases and J by 10 bases, and 7 bases separated the two germline ends. The CDR3 loop is CASSLATGEQFF. Here the CDR3 DNA reads TGTGCCAGCAGCTTAGCGACGGGGGAGCAGTTCTTC.

The rearrangement links TRBV28 to TRBJ2-1; 9 nucleotides agree with TRBD2. Trimming took 5 bases from V and 0 from J; bases not matched to a gene: 5. The CDR3 is 16 residues long. Germline CDR1 reads MDHEN; CDR2 reads SYDVKM. CDR3 protein: CASSPHSGSSYNEQFF. The CDR3 DNA reads as TGTGCCAGCAGTCCCCATAGCGGGAGCTCCTACAATGAGCAGTTCTTC.

The chain joins TRBV7-3 to TRBJ2-2; D not resolved. The CDR3 consists of 12 residues. V lost 4 bases, J lost 6 bases, and 6 bases lay in between. Germline CDR1 is SGHTA and CDR2 is FQGTGA. The CDR3 here is CASSSIPGELFF. DNA of the CDR3: TGTGCCAGCAGCTCTATTCCCGGGGAGCTGTTTTTT.

This clone has a single count. The CDR3 sequence: CASSRSGLAGGTGELFF. The CDR3 DNA sequence: TGTGCCAGCAGCCGATCCGGACTAGCGGGCGGCACCGGGGAGCTGTTTTTT. The V gene is TRBV7-9, the J gene TRBJ2-2; 11 bases match TRBD2. The ends lost 5 bases at V and 4 bases at J; junction bases unmatched: 9. Looked up from germline, CDR1 is SEHNR and CDR2 is FQNEAQ (reference sequence). The CDR3 runs 17 residues.

The chain has TRBV14 and TRBJ2-3; D remains unclear. The CDR3 covers 12 residues. Between the trimmed V and J ends, which lost 0 bases and 4 bases, there was a span of 2 bases. CDR1 is SGHDN and CDR2 is FVKESK in the germline V gene. The CDR3 DNA follows: TGTGCCAGCAGCCAAGATGCAGATACGCAGTATTTT. Its translation: CASSQDADTQYF. Full variable domain (remainder filled in from reference TRBV14 and TRBJ2-3): EAGVTQFPSHSVIEKGQTVTLRCDPISGHDNLYWYRRVMGKEIKFLLHFVKESKQDESGMPNNRFLAERTGGTYSTLKVQPAELEDSGVYFCASSQDADTQYFGPGTRLTVL.

Notes on this clone: Other DNA sequences in this sample translate to the same CDR3. The rearrangement joins TRBV28 to TRBJ1-1; D call uncertain. The V gene's germline CDR1 is MDHEN and CDR2 SYDVKM. The CDR3 sequence is 11 residues long. The germline V and J ends were trimmed by 5 bases and 0 bases, with 1 base remaining between them. The CDR3 loop is CASSVNTEAFF. CDR3 nucleotides: TGTGCCAGCAGTGTGAACACTGAAGCTTTCTTT.